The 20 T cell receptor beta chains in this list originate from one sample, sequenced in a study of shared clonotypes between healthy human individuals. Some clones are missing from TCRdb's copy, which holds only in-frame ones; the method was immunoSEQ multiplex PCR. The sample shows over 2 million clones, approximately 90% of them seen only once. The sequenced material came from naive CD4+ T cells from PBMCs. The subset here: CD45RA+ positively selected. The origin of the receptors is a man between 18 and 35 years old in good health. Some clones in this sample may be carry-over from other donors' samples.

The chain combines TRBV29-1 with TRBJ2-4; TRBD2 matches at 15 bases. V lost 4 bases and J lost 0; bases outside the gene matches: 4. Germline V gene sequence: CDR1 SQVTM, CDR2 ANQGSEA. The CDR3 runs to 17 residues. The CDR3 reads CSVGGLAGGPAKNIQYF. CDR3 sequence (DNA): TGCAGCGTTGGAGGACTAGCGGGAGGGCCAGCCAAAAACATTCAGTACTTC.

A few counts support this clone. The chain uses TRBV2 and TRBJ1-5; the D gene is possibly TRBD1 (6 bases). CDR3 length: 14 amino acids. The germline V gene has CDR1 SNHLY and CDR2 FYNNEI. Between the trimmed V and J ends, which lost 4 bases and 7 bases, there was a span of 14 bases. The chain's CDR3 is CASSVAGGQQPQHF. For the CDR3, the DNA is TGTGCCAGCAGTGTAGCGGGGGGGCAACAGCCCCAGCATTTT.

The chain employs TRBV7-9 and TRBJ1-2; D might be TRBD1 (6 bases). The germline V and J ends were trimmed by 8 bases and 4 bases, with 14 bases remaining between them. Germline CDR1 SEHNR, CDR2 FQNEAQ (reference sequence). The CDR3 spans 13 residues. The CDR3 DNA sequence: TGTGCCAGCGGTAGGACAGCCCCCTATGGCTACACCTTC. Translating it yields CASGRTAPYGYTF.

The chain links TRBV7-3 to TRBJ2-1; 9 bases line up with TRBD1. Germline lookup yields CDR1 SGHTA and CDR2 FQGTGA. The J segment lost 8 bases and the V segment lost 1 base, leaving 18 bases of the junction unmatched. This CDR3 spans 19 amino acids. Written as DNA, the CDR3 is TGTGCCAGCAGCTTAAGGGGATCGATAACAGGGGGCGAGACCTATGAGCAGTTCTTC. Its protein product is CASSLRGSITGGETYEQFF. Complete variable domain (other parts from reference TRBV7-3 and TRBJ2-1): GAGVSQTPSNKVTEKGKYVELRCDPISGHTALYWYRQSLGQGPEFLIYFQGTGAADDSGLPNDRFFAVRPEGSVSTLKIQRTERGDSAVYLCASSLRGSITGGETYEQFFGPGTRLTVL.

CDR3 coding DNA: TGTGCCAGCGGAACAGGGGGCTCGAACACCGGGGAGCTGTTTTTT. Residues: CASGTGGSNTGELFF. The chain joins TRBV7-2 to TRBJ2-2; 9 positions match TRBD1. From germline, CDR1 is SGHTA and CDR2 FQGNSA. This CDR3 comprises 15 residues. Trimming at V came to 8 bases and at J to 0 bases, leaving 4 bases not matched to a gene.

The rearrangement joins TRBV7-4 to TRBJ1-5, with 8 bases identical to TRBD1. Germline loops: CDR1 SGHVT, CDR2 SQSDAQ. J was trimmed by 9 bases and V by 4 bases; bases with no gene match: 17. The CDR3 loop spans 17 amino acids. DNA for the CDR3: TGTGCCAGCAGCTCCTTTTCCGGGACAGGATGTGAATGGCCCCAGCATTTT. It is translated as CASSSFSGTGCEWPQHF.

The CDR3: CASSLWGGEETQYF. CDR3 nucleotides: TGTGCCAGTAGCCTTTGGGGCGGAGAAGAGACCCAGTACTTC. J is TRBJ2-5 and V is TRBV19; a possible D gene is TRBD1 (5 bases). The CDR3 sequence is 14 residues long. The germline V gene encodes CDR1 LNHDA and CDR2 SQIVND (reference sequence). Trimming took off 6 bases at V and 3 bases at J, with 14 bases between the two ends.

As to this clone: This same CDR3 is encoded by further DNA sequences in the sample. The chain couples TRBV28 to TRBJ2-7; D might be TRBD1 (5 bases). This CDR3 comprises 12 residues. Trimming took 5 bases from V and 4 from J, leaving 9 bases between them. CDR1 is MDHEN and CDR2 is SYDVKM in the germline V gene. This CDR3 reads CASSLGRYEQYF. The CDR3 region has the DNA TGTGCCAGCAGTCTGGGGCGGTACGAGCAGTACTTC.

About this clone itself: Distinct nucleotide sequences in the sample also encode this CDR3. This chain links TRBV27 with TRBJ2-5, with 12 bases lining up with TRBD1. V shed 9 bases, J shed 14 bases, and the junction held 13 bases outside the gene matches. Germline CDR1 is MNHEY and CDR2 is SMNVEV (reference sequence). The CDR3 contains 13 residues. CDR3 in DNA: TGTGCCAGTAGTCGGGACAGGGGGCTAGTTGAATACTTC. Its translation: CASSRDRGLVEYF.

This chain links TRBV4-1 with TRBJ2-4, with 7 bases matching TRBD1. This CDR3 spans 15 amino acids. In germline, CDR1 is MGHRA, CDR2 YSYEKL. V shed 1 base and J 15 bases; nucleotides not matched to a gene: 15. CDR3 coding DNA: TGCGCCAGCAGCCAAGGAGCCGGGACAGACTCAAATCGGTACTTC. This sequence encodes CASSQGAGTDSNRYF.

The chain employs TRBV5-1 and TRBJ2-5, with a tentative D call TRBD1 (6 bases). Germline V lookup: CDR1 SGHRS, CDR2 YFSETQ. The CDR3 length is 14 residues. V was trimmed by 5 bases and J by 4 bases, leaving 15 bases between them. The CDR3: CASRRSGVGETQYF. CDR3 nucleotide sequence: TGCGCCAGCAGACGATCAGGGGTGGGAGAGACCCAGTACTTC.

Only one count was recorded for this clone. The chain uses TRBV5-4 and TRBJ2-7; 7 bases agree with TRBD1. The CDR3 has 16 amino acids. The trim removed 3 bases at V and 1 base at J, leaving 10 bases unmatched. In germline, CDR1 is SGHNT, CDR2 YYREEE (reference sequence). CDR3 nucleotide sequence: TGTGCCAGCAGCTCGGGACAGACGATCTATTCCTACGAGCAGTACTTC. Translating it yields CASSSGQTIYSYEQYF. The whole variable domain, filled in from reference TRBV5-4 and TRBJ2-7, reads ETGVTQSPTHLIKTRGQQVTLRCSSQSGHNTVSWYQQALGQGPQFIFQYYREEENGRGNFPPRFSGLQFPNYSSELNVNALELDDSALYLCASSSGQTIYSYEQYFGPGTRLTVT.

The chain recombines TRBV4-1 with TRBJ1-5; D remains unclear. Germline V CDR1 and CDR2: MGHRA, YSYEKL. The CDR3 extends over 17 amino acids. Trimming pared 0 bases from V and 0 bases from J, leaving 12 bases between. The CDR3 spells CASSQERIRYSNQPQHF. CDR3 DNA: TGCGCCAGCAGCCAAGAGAGGATCAGGTATAGCAATCAGCCCCAGCATTTT.

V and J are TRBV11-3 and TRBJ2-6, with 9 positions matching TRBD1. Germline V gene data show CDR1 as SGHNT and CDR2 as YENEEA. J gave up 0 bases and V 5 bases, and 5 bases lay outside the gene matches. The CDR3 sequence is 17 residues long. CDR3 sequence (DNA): TGTGCCAGCAGCATGGGACAGGGTAGCTCTGGGGCCAACGTCCTGACTTTC. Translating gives CASSMGQGSSGANVLTF. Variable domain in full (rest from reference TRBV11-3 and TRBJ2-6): EAGVVQSPRYKIIEKKQPVAFWCNPISGHNTLYWYLQNLGQGPELLIRYENEEAVDDSQLPKDRFSAERLKGVDSTLKIQPAELGDSAVYLCASSMGQGSSGANVLTFGAGSRLTVL.

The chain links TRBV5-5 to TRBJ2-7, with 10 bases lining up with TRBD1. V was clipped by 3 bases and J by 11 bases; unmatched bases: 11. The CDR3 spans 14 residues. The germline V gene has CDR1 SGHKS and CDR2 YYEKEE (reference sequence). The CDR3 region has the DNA TGTGCCAGCAGCTACCCCGGGACAGGGGCCGTGAAGTACTTC. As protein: CASSYPGTGAVKYF.

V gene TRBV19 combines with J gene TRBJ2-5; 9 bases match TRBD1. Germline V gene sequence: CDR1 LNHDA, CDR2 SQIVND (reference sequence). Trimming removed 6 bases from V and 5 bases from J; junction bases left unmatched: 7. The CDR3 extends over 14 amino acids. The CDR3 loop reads CASSLQGARETQYF. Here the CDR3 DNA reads TGTGCCAGTAGCTTACAGGGGGCTCGGGAGACCCAGTACTTC.

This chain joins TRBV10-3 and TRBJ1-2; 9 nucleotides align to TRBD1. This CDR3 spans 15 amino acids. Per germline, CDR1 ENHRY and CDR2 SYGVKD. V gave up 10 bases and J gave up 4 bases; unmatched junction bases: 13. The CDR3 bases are TGTGCCAGTAATAAACAGGGGGCAGTAGGCTATGGCTACACCTTC. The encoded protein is CASNKQGAVGYGYTF.

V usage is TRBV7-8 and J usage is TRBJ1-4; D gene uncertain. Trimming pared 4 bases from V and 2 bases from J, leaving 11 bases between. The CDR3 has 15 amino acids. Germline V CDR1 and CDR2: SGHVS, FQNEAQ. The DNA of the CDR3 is TGTGCCAGCAGCTCTAGGGTCACCACTAATGAAAAACTGTTTTTT. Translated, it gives CASSSRVTTNEKLFF.

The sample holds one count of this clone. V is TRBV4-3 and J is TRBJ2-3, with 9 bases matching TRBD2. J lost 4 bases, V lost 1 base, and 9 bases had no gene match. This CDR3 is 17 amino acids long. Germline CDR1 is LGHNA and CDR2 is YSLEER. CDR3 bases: TGCGCCAGCAGCCAAGGTGTTTCGGGACTAGCATCAGATACGCAGTATTTT. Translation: CASSQGVSGLASDTQYF.

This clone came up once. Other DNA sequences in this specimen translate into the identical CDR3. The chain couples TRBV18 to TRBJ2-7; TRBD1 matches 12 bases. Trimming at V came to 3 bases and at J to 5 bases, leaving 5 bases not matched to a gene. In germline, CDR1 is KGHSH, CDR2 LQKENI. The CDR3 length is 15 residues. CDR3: CASSPPGQGAHEQYF. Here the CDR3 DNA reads TGTGCCAGCTCACCTCCGGGACAGGGGGCCCACGAGCAGTACTTC.